The present TCR beta chain was sequenced within a study of blood T cell repertoires in COVID-19. About the study: There were acute and convalescent COVID-19 samples, and they came from the United States, Italy and Spain. T cells, B-cell-depleted T cells, or PBMCs provided the cDNA or gDNA that served as material.

In the authors' workflow: The authors estimated nucleated cell counts from reference gene primer amplification. Sequenced by immunoSEQ multiplex PCR; TCRdb stores in-frame clones only, minus some. The V and J calls and clone size were taken over from that table, and D and trimming were inferred from the DNA. The sample holds about 150,000 clones; over 75% are singletons and the top ten take approximately 0.6%. Patients in Seattle were enrolled during active infection, then followed longitudinally. This CDR3 is built from 11 residues. The V and J ends lost 7 bases and 3 bases respectively, with 10 bases between them. CDR1 DFQATT and CDR2 SNEGSKA come from the germline V gene (reference sequence).

This sequence was found in a man aged 55 to 70 with COVID-19, enrolled during active disease. The rearrangement links TRBV20-1 to TRBJ2-7; tentatively, D is TRBD2 (5 bases). Source material: peripheral blood. The CDR3 reads CSGVEGYEQYF. The DNA of the CDR3 is TGCAGTGGGGTCGAGGGCTACGAGCAGTACTTC.